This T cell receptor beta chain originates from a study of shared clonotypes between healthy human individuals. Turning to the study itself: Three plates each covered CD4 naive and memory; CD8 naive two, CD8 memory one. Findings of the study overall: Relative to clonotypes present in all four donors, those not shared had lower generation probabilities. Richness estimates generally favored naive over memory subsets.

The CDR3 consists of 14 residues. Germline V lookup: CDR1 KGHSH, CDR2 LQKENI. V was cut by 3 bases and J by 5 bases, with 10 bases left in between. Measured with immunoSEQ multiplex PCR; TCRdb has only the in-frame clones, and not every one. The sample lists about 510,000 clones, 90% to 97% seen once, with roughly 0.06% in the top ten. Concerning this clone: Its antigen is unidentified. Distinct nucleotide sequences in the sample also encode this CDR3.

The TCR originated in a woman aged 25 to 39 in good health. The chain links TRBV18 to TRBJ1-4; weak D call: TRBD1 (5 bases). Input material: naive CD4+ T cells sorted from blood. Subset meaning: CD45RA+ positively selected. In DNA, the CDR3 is TGTGCCAGCTCACCTGGGACTGGGAATGAAAAACTGTTTTTT. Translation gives CASSPGTGNEKLFF.